Included here is one T cell receptor (beta chain) sequence, with context. The data belong to a study of long-term antiretroviral therapy in people with HIV. Germline loops: CDR1 SGHTA, CDR2 FQGNSA. This CDR3 is built from 14 residues. V dropped 5 bases and J dropped 0 bases, with 11 bases sitting between them. Samples were assayed with immunoSEQ v3.0 at survey level. The protocol was immunoSEQ multiplex PCR, while the TCRdb copy is restricted to in-frame clones and leaves out a portion. The table includes some 10,000 clones, 70% to 75% detected once. The gene calls are TRBV7-2 and TRBJ2-7; D is ambiguous. The specimen comprised unsorted PBMCs, sampled 1.8 years before starting antiretroviral therapy. This receptor was obtained from a man aged 40-50 years with HIV. The CDR3 DNA follows: TGTGCCAGCAGCCCCCAGTGGAGCTCCTACGAGCAGTACTTC. Protein sequence: CASSPQWSSYEQYF.